Judged by abundance, the clone carrying this TCR beta chain is medium-sized. Its matching antigen is unknown. V dropped 4 bases and J dropped 6 bases, with 14 bases sitting between them. The CDR3 length is 15 residues. Germline-derived CDR1 and CDR2 are SGHRS and YFSETQ. Not a single patient had been given any form of treatment at any point before undergoing thyroid surgery. The data belong to a study of metastatic and nonmetastatic thyroid tumors. Overall study findings and caveats: The study reportedly found significantly higher TCR beta diversity in malignant thyroid tumors than benign nodules, in blood and tumor.

TCRdb re-analyzed the PCR reads through MiXCR. The sample shows approximately 16,000 clones, around 13% of them seen only once. The V call is TRBV5-1, the J call TRBJ1-6; possible D gene TRBD1, 5 bases. The clonotype comes from a female donor with papillary thyroid cancer or a benign thyroid nodule (not recorded which). Some clones in this sample may be carry-over from other donors' samples. Sequences were obtained from tumor tissue. CDR3 region: CASSTGTVTNSPLHF. As DNA, the CDR3 is TGCGCCAGCAGCACCGGGACTGTCACTAATTCACCCCTCCACTTT.